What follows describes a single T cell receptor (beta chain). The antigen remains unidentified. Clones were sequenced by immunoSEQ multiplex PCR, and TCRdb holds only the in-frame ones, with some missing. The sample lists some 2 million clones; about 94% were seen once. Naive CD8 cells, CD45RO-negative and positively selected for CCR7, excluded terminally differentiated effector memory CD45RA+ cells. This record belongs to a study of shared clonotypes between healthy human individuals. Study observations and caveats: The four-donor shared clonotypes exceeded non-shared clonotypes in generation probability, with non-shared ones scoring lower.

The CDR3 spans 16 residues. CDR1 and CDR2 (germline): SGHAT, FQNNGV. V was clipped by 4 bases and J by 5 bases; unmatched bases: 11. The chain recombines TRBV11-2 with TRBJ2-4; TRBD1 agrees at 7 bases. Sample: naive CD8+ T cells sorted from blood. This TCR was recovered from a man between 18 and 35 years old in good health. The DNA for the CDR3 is TGTGCCAGCAGCTCTAGATTACAGGGGATCGAAAACATTCAGTACTTC. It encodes CASSSRLQGIENIQYF.